This TCR beta chain appears in the sequencing data of a study of low-dose radiotherapy and immunotherapy resistance in tumors. In the study overall: Cohort 1 was given 0.5 Gy per fraction every 2 weeks, for 6.5 Gy total. Every six weeks patients received intravenous ipilimumab 1 mg/kg, and every two weeks they received intravenous nivolumab 240 mg.

It was nivolumab, ipilimumab, aspirin, low-dose cyclophosphamide and low-dose radiotherapy that donors received. Primers used for first-strand cDNA, a TRAV- and TRBV-specific set, covered both alpha and beta chains. Using a constant-region primer together with a V-primer adapter, TCRs were subjected to 15 to 25 PCR cycles of amplification. TCRdb called the reads again in MiXCR, with one record for every CDR3 protein. The sample carries just over 14,000 distinct CDR3 sequences, roughly half recorded once. The V gene's germline CDR1 is MNHEY and CDR2 SVGEGT. The CDR3 totals 12 residues. The germline V and J ends were trimmed by 6 bases and 2 bases, with 8 bases remaining between them.

The rearrangement uses TRBV6-2 or TRBV6-3 and TRBJ2-7, with D possibly TRBD1 on 6 matching bases. This sequence was found in a human donor with advanced metastatic prostate, ovarian, gallbladder or colorectal cancer (not recorded which). This table probably holds off-target reads from a library built for another chain. This CDR3 is CASRGQPYEQYF. Written as DNA, the CDR3 is TGTGCCAGCAGAGGACAGCCCTACGAGCAGTACTTC.